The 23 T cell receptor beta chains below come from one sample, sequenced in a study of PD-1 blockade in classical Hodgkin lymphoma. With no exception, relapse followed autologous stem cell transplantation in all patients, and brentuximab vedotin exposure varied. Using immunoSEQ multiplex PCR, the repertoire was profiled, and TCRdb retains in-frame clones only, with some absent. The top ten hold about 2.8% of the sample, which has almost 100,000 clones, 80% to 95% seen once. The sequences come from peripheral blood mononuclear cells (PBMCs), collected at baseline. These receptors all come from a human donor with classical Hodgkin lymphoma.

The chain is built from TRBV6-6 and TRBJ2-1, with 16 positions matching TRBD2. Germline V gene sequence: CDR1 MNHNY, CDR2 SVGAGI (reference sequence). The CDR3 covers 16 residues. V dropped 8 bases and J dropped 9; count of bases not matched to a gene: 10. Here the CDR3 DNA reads TGTGCCAGCGCTCCCGGGACTAGCGGGAGGGCCACTGAGCAGTTCTTC. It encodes CASAPGTSGRATEQFF.

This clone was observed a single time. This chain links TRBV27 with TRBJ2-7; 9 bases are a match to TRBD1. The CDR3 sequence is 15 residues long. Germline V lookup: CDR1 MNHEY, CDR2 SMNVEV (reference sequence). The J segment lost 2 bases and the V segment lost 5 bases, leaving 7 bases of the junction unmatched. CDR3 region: CASSGRDRAPYEQYF. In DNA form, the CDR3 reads TGTGCCAGCAGTGGAAGGGACAGGGCCCCCTACGAGCAGTACTTC.

CDR3 amino acids: CASSHGRGRAGTGELFF. Here the CDR3 DNA reads TGTGCCAGCAGCCACGGTCGAGGGAGGGCGGGAACCGGGGAGCTGTTTTTT. The V gene is TRBV7-9, the J gene TRBJ2-2; TRBD2 aligns across 7 bases. The CDR3 contains 17 residues. The ends lost 5 bases at V and 5 bases at J; junction bases unmatched: 14. The germline V gene has CDR1 SEHNR and CDR2 FQNEAQ (reference sequence).

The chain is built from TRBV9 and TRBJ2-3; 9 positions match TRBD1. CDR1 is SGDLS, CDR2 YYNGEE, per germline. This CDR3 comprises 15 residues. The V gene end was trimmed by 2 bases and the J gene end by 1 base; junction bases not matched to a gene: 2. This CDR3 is CASSVWDRGTDTQYF. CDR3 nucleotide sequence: TGTGCCAGCAGCGTGTGGGACAGGGGCACAGATACGCAGTATTTT.

CDR3: CASSEAGRRYGYTF. The CDR3 DNA is TGTGCCAGCAGTGAAGCTGGCAGACGCTATGGCTACACCTTC. The J gene is TRBJ1-2, the V gene TRBV6-1, with unresolved D. The CDR3 spans 14 residues. The V gene's germline CDR1 is MNHNS and CDR2 SASEGT. The germline V and J ends were trimmed by 0 bases and 4 bases, with 9 bases remaining between them.

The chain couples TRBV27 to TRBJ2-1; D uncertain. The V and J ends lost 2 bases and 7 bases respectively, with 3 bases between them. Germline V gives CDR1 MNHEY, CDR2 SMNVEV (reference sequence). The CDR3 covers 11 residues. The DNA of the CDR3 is TGTGCCAGCAGTTTAAGAAATGAGCAGTTCTTC. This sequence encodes CASSLRNEQFF.

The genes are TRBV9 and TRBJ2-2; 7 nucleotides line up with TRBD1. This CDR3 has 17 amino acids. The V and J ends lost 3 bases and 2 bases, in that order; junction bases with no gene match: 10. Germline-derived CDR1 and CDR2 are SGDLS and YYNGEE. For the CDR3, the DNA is TGTGCCAGCAGCGATGGAGACAGGGCATTCAACACCGGGGAGCTGTTTTTT. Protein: CASSDGDRAFNTGELFF.

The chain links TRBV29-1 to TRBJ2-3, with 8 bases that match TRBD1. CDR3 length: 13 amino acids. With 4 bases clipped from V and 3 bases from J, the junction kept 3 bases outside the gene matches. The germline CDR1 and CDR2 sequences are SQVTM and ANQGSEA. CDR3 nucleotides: TGCAGCGTTGTCGGACAGGGAACAGATACGCAGTATTTT. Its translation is CSVVGQGTDTQYF.

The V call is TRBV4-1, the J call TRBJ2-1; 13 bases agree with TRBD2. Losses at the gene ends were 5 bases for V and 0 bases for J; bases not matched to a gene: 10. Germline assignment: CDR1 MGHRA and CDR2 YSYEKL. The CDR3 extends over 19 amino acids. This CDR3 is CASSKTSGRPPSSYNEQFF. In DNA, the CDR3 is TGCGCCAGCAGCAAGACTAGCGGGAGGCCCCCCAGCTCCTACAATGAGCAGTTCTTC.

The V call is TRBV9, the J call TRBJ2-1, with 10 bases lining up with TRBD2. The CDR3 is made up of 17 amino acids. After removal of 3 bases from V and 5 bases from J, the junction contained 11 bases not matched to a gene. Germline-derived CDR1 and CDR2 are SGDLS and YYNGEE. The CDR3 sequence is CASSEIQLAGPDNEQFF. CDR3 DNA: TGTGCCAGCAGCGAGATCCAACTAGCGGGACCCGACAATGAGCAGTTCTTC.

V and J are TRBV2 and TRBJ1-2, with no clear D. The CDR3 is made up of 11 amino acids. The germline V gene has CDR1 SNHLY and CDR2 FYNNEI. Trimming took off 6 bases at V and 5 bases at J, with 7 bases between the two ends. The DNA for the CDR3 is TGTGCCAGCAGCGCAGCGTATGGCTACACCTTC. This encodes CASSAAYGYTF.

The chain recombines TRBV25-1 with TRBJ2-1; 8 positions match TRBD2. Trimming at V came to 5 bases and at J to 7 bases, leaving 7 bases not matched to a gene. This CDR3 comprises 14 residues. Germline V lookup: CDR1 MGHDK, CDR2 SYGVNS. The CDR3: CASSLPGGINEQFF. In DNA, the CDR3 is TGTGCCAGCAGTCTACCGGGAGGGATAAATGAGCAGTTCTTC.

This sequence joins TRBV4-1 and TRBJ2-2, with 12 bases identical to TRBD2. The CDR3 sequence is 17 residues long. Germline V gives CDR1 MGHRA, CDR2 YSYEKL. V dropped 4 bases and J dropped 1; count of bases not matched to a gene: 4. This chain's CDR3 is CASSLGLAGLNTGELFF. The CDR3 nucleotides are TGCGCCAGCAGCCTCGGACTAGCGGGATTGAACACCGGGGAGCTGTTTTTT.

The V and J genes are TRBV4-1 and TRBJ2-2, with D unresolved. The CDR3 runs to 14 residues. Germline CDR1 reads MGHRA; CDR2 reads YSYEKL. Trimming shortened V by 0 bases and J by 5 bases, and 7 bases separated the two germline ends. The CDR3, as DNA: TGCGCCAGCAGCCAAGAATGGGGAACCGGGGAGCTGTTTTTT. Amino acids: CASSQEWGTGELFF.

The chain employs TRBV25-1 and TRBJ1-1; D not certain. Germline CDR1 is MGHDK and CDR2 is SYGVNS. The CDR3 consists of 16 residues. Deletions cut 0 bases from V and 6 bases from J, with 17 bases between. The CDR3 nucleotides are TGTGCCAGCAGTGAATACAGGCGTTACGGTTCGGCTGAAGCTTTCTTT. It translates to CASSEYRRYGSAEAFF. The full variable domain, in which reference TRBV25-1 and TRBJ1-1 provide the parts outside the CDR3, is EADIYQTPRYLVIGTGKKITLECSQTMGHDKMYWYQQDPGMELHLIHYSYGVNSTEKGDLSSESTVSRIRTEHFPLTLESARPSHTSQYLCASSEYRRYGSAEAFFGQGTRLTVV.

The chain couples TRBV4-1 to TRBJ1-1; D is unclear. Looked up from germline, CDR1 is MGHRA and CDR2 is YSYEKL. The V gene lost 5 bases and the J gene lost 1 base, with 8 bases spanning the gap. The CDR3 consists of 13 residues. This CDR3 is CASSKPRNTEAFF. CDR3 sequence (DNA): TGCGCCAGCAGCAAACCCAGGAACACTGAAGCTTTCTTT.

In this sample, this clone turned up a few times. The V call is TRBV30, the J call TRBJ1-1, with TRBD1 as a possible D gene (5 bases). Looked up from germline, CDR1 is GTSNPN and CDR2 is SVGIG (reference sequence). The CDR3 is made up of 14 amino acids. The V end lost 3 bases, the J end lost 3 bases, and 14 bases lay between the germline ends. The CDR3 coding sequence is TGTGCCTGGAGAATGAACGGGGGGTACACTGAAGCTTTCTTT. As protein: CAWRMNGGYTEAFF.

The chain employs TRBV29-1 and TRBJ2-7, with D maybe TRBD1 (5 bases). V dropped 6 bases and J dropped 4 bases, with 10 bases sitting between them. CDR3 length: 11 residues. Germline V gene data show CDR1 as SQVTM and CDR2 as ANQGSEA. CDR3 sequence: CSVSPGYEQYF. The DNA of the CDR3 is TGCAGCGTCAGTCCAGGGTACGAGCAGTACTTC.

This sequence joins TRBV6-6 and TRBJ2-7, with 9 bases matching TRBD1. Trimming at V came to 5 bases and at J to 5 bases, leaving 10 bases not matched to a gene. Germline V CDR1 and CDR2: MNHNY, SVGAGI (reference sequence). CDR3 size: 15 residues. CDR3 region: CASSKPGQGSHEQYF. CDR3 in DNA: TGTGCCAGCAGTAAACCGGGACAGGGTAGCCACGAGCAGTACTTC.

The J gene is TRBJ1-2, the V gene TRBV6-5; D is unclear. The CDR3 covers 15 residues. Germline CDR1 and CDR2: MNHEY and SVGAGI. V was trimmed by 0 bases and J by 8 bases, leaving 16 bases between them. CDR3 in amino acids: CASSYSAEVFRGYTF. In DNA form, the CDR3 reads TGTGCCAGCAGTTACTCGGCGGAGGTGTTCAGGGGCTACACCTTC.

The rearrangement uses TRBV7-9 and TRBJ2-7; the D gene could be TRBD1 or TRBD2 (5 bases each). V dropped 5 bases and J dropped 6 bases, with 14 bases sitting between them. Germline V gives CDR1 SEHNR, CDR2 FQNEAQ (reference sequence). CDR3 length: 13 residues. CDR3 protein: CASSPLYGGEQYF. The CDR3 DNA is TGTGCCAGCAGCCCCCTTTATGGGGGCGAGCAGTACTTC.

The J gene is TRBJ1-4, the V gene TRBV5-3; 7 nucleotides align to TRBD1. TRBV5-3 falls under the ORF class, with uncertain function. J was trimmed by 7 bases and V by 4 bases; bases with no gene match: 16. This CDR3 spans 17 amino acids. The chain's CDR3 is CARSLLTGTVEGEKLFF. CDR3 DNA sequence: TGTGCCAGAAGCCTGCTTACCGGGACAGTAGAGGGTGAAAAACTGTTTTTT.

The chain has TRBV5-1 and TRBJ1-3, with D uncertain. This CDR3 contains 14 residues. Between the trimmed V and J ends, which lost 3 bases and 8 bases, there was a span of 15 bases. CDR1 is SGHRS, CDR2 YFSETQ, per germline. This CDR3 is CASSSTLFGDTIYF. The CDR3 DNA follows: TGCGCCAGCAGCTCCACCCTGTTTGGGGACACCATATATTTT.